This T cell receptor (beta chain) came from a study of T-cell reconstitution after alpha-beta-depleted transplantation in children. Preparation of the TCRbeta library was carried out with unique molecular identifiers. One entry per CDR3 protein, called by TCRdb with MiXCR from the PCR reads. The sample shows around 480,000 distinct CDR3 sequences, approximately 30% of them seen only once. Germline CDR1 reads SQVTM; CDR2 reads ANQGSEA. This CDR3 contains 17 residues. Trimming shortened V by 5 bases and J by 0 bases, and 22 bases separated the two germline ends. The TCR sequence derives from a human donor who donated a stem cell graft to a child with aplastic anemia. This sequence joins TRBV29-1 and TRBJ1-1; D possibly corresponds to TRBD1 (6 bases). The starting material was PBMCs from the stem cell graft donor, obtained from the stem cell graft. CDR3 DNA: TGCAGCGTTCCGGCCACGACAGGCTCCGCGGTGAACACTGAAGCTTTCTTT. Its translation is CSVPATTGSAVNTEAFF.